This TCR beta chain was recovered during a study of blood T cell repertoires in COVID-19. As for the study in general: Researchers got acute and convalescent COVID-19 samples from the United States, Italy and Spain. Sources were T cells, B-cell-depleted T cells, or PBMCs; the material itself was cDNA or gDNA.

Germline CDR1 is LNHNV and CDR2 is YYDKDF (reference sequence). The CDR3 sequence is 15 residues long. Unmatched junction bases numbered 8, after V lost 5 bases and J lost 4 bases. Authors' processing steps: Amplification of reference gene primers was used by the study to estimate nucleated cell counts. Sequencing used immunoSEQ multiplex PCR; TCRdb keeps in-frame clones, though not all of them. Clone size and V and J calls were adopted from that table, with D and trimming inferred from the DNA. The repertoire holds around 110,000 clones, with just under 85% as singletons. This clonotype was sampled from a man between 65 and 79 years old with active or convalescent COVID-19. The V call is TRBV15, the J call TRBJ1-3, with 7 bases matching TRBD1. Sample: peripheral blood. In DNA, the CDR3 is TGTGCCACCAGCGCCCAGACAGGGTTCGGAAACACCATATATTTT. This gives the protein CATSAQTGFGNTIYF.